Described below is a single TCR beta chain sequence and its context. Its antigen remains unidentified. Both 60 Vbeta primers and 13 Jbeta primers went into the PCR. Profiled with immunoSEQ multiplex PCR; TCRdb holds only in-frame clones, not every one. Of nearly 200,000 clones listed, about 87% are singletons. The entry originates in a study of cytomegalovirus exposure and HLA in healthy donors. Turning to the study itself: Researchers found that about 82% of fewer than 450 genotyped donors fell within the Caucasian-associated ancestry cluster.

The ends were cut back, 4 bases at V and 8 bases at J, with 23 bases in the middle. CDR1 and CDR2 from the germline V gene are SGHRS and YFSETQ. This CDR3 comprises 16 residues. Overall study findings and caveats: Most likely, a cluster of highly shared sequence variants arose as a sequencing artifact. Some V segments could not be told apart, so they were left out, TRBV6-2 and TRBV6-3 among them.

The sample consisted of PBMCs. The V and J genes are TRBV5-1 and TRBJ2-3; D is undetermined. The receptor's source is a young man in good health and CMV-seronegative. The CDR3 is CASSGAGGQRVGTQYF. The CDR3 DNA reads TGCGCCAGCAGCGGTGCTGGCGGCCAACGTGTAGGTACGCAGTATTTT.